The present T cell receptor (beta chain) was sequenced within a study of spatial heterogeneity in lung cancer. Time point reported: sample taken at primary tumor resection. TCRdb called the 5' RACE reads again in MiXCR, with one record for every CDR3 protein. The sample lists roughly 3,100 distinct CDR3 sequences, approximately 10% occurring once. By its share, this clonotype is medium-sized (0.01 to 0.1%). The antigen remains undetermined. General study points: Expanded intratumoral alpha and beta TCR counts tracked tumor mutation counts.

This specimen consisted of lung tumor tissue, obtained at surgery. The clonotype comes from a male donor with early-stage non-small cell lung cancer.

The CDR3 is CASSPGSTDTQYF. CDR3 DNA: TGTGCCAGCTCACCAGGGAGCACAGATACGCAGTATTTT. The rearrangement uses TRBV18 and TRBJ2-3; D remains unclear. There are 13 residues in the CDR3. V lost 2 bases and J 0 bases, leaving 3 bases between the germline ends. Germline CDR1 and CDR2: KGHSH and LQKENI.